This TCR beta chain is from a study of blood T cell repertoires in COVID-19. Looking at the study overall: Italy, Spain and the United States were the sources of the convalescent and acute COVID-19 samples. The cDNA or gDNA used as material had been derived from T cells, B-cell-depleted T cells, or PBMCs.

Germline V gives CDR1 WSHSY, CDR2 SAAADI. The CDR3 has 16 amino acids. V shed 6 bases and J 0 bases; nucleotides not matched to a gene: 6. Original processing methods: Estimates of nucleated cell counts were drawn from the amplification of reference gene primers. Produced via immunoSEQ multiplex PCR; TCRdb's table is partial and in-frame only. V and J calls and clone size are as listed in that table; D and trimming were resolved from the DNA. The sample lists around 95,000 clones; about 84% were seen once. The sequenced sample consisted of peripheral blood. The chain employs TRBV10-2 and TRBJ2-1; 9 bases line up with TRBD2. The source is a human donor in a cohort sampled during active COVID-19. The CDR3 spells CASRDRGGASYNEQFF. CDR3 in DNA: TGCGCCAGCAGGGACCGCGGGGGGGCCTCCTACAATGAGCAGTTCTTC.